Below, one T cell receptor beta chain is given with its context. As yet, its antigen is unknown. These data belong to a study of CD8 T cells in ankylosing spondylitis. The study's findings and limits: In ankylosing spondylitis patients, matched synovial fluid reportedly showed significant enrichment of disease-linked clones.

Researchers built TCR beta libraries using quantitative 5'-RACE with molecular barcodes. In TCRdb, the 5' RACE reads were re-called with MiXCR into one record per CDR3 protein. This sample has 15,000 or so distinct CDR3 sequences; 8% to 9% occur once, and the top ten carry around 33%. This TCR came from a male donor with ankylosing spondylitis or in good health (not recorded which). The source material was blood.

CDR3 bases: TGCAGTGCTAGATCGGGGGACGGGAGGACAGATACGCAGTATTTT. This codes for CSARSGDGRTDTQYF. The chain uses TRBV20-1 and TRBJ2-3, with 7 bases matching TRBD2. V dropped 2 bases and J dropped 3; count of bases not matched to a gene: 8. There are 15 residues in the CDR3. Germline CDR1 is DFQATT and CDR2 is SNEGSKA (reference sequence).